This T cell receptor (beta chain) was captured in a study of blood T cell repertoires in COVID-19 (dated by TCRdb to about 2020). Regarding the research as a whole: The collaborator samples originated in the United States, Italy and Spain and spanned the acute and convalescent phases of COVID-19. The prospective study material was composed of cDNA or gDNA derived from T cells, B-cell-depleted T cells, or PBMCs. Deeply sampled blood TCRbeta repertoires from subjects exposed to, actively infected with, or recovered from COVID-19 were included in the dataset. The repertoires were released in a freely available public database intended as a resource for research on the immune response to SARS-CoV-2. The samples were drawn from two sources: the first 160 participants of the ongoing ImmuneRACE study, and approximately 1,300 subjects contributed by 6 global collaborators. A de-identified subject ID, COVID-19 status, age in years and sex were almost always included in the sample metadata. HLA class I and class II types, where available, came from metadata supplied by the sample provider rather than from assay-based typing.

TCRbeta CDR3 regions were amplified from genomic DNA using the immunoSEQ Assay, a bias-controlled multiplex PCR. The original pipeline was this. The number of nucleated cells in each sample was estimated from the amplification of reference gene primers within the assay. To quantify the absolute abundance of each unique TCRbeta CDR3 rearrangement, sequence reads were collapsed and filtered. For each sample, productive Simpson clonality was calculated by taking the square root of Simpson's diversity index across productive rearrangements. Here the immuneACCESS table is served through TCRdb, limited to in-frame sequences with V and J called. Missing clones are a known gap in these copies; in checked studies unresolved V genes cover under half, and the rest lacks a known reason. That table supplies the V and J calls and clone size; D and trimming were determined from the DNA. The sample data list 60,000 to 90,000 clones, and roughly 70% of these were observed just once. The top ten clonotypes cover less than 25% of the sample.

A word on this clone: No cognate antigen has been identified for it. Qualities for individual bases were not recorded, and no much larger clone is one base off.

Overall study outcomes, separate from this receptor: Clinical and demographic metadata were provided uncurated, with the amount varying by source and participant.

Collaborating institutions collected whole blood in K2EDTA tubes following their own protocols. For TCRbeta analysis, collaborator samples were shipped as frozen whole blood, as isolated PBMCs, or as DNA extracted from either sample type. V loses 4 bases, J loses 6 bases, and the germline ends lie 16 bases apart. The CDR3 has 14 amino acids, counting the end cysteine and phenylalanine. Only the CDR3 part of the read is kept: 42 bases, read in frame from the first base. In the germline V gene (reference sequence), CDR1 corresponds to LNHNV and CDR2 to YYDKDF. Sequences were obtained from peripheral blood. The sequence is built from TRBV15 and TRBJ2-7; tentative D gene TRBD2, with 6 bases matching. This TCR came from a man aged 60-69 years with acute or convalescent COVID-19. The sequenced DNA: TGTGCCACCAGCATCGGGGGAGTCGAGGCCGAGCAGTACTTC. Its coded protein is CATSIGGVEAEQYF.